Each of the 17 T cell receptor beta chains below was sequenced from the same sample in a study of blood T cell repertoires in COVID-19. Method: immunoSEQ multiplex PCR; TCRdb's copy keeps in-frame clones and lacks some. The data contain approximately 240,000 clones, 70% to 90% of them singletons. The sample consisted of peripheral blood. The source is a woman aged 40 to 49 who had recovered from COVID-19.

In its sample, this clone was seen once. The V call is TRBV28, the J call TRBJ1-4, with D hard to call. This CDR3 has 11 residues. CDR1 and CDR2 (germline): MDHEN, SYDVKM. Deletions cut 9 bases from V and 6 bases from J, with 8 bases between. In DNA, the CDR3 is TGTGCCAGTTCGGGTGATGAAAAACTGTTTTTT. This gives the protein CASSGDEKLFF.

The chain links TRBV18 to TRBJ2-1, with TRBD2 matching over 11 bases. Germline V lookup: CDR1 KGHSH, CDR2 LQKENI. Trimming cost V 6 bases and J 8 bases; bases outside gene matches: 9. CDR3 length: 15 residues. The chain's CDR3 is CASSRGTSGSDEQFF. As DNA, the CDR3 is TGTGCCAGCTCCCGGGGGACTAGCGGTAGCGATGAGCAGTTCTTC. Supplemented by reference TRBV18 and TRBJ2-1, the full variable domain reads NAGVMQNPRHLVRRRGQEARLRCSPMKGHSHVYWYRQLPEEGLKFMVYLQKENIIDESGMPKERFSAEFPKEGPSILRIQQVVRGDSAAYFCASSRGTSGSDEQFFGPGTRLTVL.

This clone was recorded only once. The chain has TRBV7-8 and TRBJ2-5; 9 bases are shared with TRBD2. The junction had 8 bases not matched to a gene; V was cut back by 1 base and J by 5 bases. From germline, CDR1 is SGHVS and CDR2 FQNEAQ. CDR3 length: 16 amino acids. The CDR3 protein is CASSLDLAGGTETQYF. DNA for the CDR3: TGTGCCAGCAGCTTAGATCTTGCGGGGGGGACGGAGACCCAGTACTTC. Supplemented by reference TRBV7-8 and TRBJ2-5, the full variable domain reads GAGVSQSPRYKVAKRGQDVALRCDPISGHVSLFWYQQALGQGPEFLTYFQNEAQLDKSGLPSDRFFAERPEGSVSTLKIQRTQQEDSAVYLCASSLDLAGGTETQYFGPGTRLLVL.

V and J are TRBV11-3 and TRBJ2-1; TRBD1 is a possible D gene (5 bases). Deletions cut 5 bases from V and 8 bases from J, with 10 bases between. This CDR3 region has 12 residues. Per germline, CDR1 SGHNT and CDR2 YENEEA. CDR3 bases: TGTGCCAGCAGCCTTAGCAGGGATGAGCAGTTCTTC. It encodes CASSLSRDEQFF.

V is TRBV21-1 and J is TRBJ2-7; the listed D gene, TRBD1, was not tested against the DNA. TRBV21-1 counts as a pseudogene. The CDR3 is 17 amino acids. CDR3 coding DNA: TGTGCCAGCAGCACCTTATCCCAGTTCAGGGGGCTGTTCGAGCAGTACTTC. Encoded protein: CASSTLSQFRGLFEQYF.

The chain recombines TRBV7-2 with TRBJ1-5; 7 bases line up with TRBD1. The CDR3 length is 18 residues. V dropped 4 bases and J dropped 1; count of bases not matched to a gene: 13. CDR1 and CDR2 (germline): SGHTA, FQGNSA. The CDR3 coding sequence is TGTGCCAGCAGCTCCACAGCGACAGGGCTTGGGAGCAATCAGCCCCAGCATTTT. Its protein product is CASSSTATGLGSNQPQHF.

The genes are TRBV5-4 and TRBJ2-1; 8 nucleotides align to TRBD1. Germline CDR1 is SGHNT and CDR2 is YYREEE (reference sequence). CDR3 length equals 13 residues. The junction had 3 bases not matched to a gene; V was cut back by 1 base and J by 9 bases. The CDR3 loop is CASSLLQGGEQFF. DNA of the CDR3: TGTGCCAGCAGCTTGTTACAGGGGGGTGAGCAGTTCTTC.

The chain uses TRBV4-3 and TRBJ2-2, with TRBD2 identical over 10 bases. The ends lost 1 base at V and 1 base at J; junction bases unmatched: 0. Germline CDR1 is LGHNA and CDR2 is YSLEER. CDR3 length: 16 amino acids. CDR3 nucleotide sequence: TGCGCCAGCAGCCAAGGACTAGCGGGGAACACCGGGGAGCTGTTTTTT. Its translation is CASSQGLAGNTGELFF.

The V gene is TRBV30, the J gene TRBJ1-6, with D possibly being TRBD1 (6 bases). Germline V lookup: CDR1 GTSNPN, CDR2 SVGIG (reference sequence). The CDR3 runs to 13 residues. V gave up 1 base and J gave up 7 bases, with 8 bases separating them. CDR3 residues: CAWSERGNSPLHF. The CDR3 DNA reads as TGTGCCTGGAGTGAGAGGGGGAATTCACCCCTCCACTTT. Looking up the rest from reference TRBV30 and TRBJ1-6 gives the full variable domain: SQTIHQWPATLVQPVGSPLSLECTVEGTSNPNLYWYRQAAGRGLQLLFYSVGIGQISSEVPQNLSASRPQDRQFILSSKKLLLSDSGFYLCAWSERGNSPLHFGNGTRLTVT.

V is TRBV7-3 and J is TRBJ2-7, with a tentative D call TRBD1 (6 bases). Trimming took off 8 bases at V and 6 bases at J, with 11 bases between the two ends. This CDR3 has 11 residues. Per germline, CDR1 SGHTA and CDR2 FQGTGA. CDR3 residues: CASGTGFEQYF. The CDR3 DNA reads TGTGCCAGCGGAACAGGGTTCGAGCAGTACTTC.

The chain carries TRBV28 and TRBJ1-3; TRBD1 is a possible D gene (5 bases). This CDR3 spans 15 amino acids. Trimming cost V 5 bases and J 12 bases, with 23 bases left between them. The germline CDR1 and CDR2 sequences are MDHEN and SYDVKM. The chain's CDR3 is CASSPPPRIQVRIYF. CDR3 sequence (DNA): TGTGCCAGCAGTCCGCCACCTCGGATACAGGTTCGCATATATTTT.

The chain employs TRBV5-6 and TRBJ1-2, with D possibly matching TRBD1 (5 bases). The V and J ends lost 4 bases and 4 bases respectively, with 14 bases between them. The CDR3 extends over 14 amino acids. Germline loops: CDR1 SGHDT, CDR2 YYEEEE. CDR3: CASSPGRGVYGYTF. DNA for the CDR3: TGTGCCAGCAGCCCTGGGCGGGGGGTCTATGGCTACACCTTC.

The chain couples TRBV2 to TRBJ1-5; D is unresolved. The CDR3 runs 15 residues. The V gene lost 2 bases and the J gene lost 10 bases, with 18 bases spanning the gap. Germline V lookup: CDR1 SNHLY, CDR2 FYNNEI. The CDR3 loop is CASSEINREGGPQHF. The CDR3 DNA follows: TGTGCCAGCAGTGAAATCAATAGGGAGGGAGGACCCCAGCATTTT.

The rearrangement links TRBV11-3 to TRBJ1-1; 7 bases map to TRBD1. V shed 4 bases, J shed 7 bases, and the junction held 3 bases outside the gene matches. Germline V lookup: CDR1 SGHNT, CDR2 YENEEA. The CDR3 covers 12 residues. CDR3 amino acids: CASSSDRVEAFF. The CDR3 bases are TGTGCCAGCAGCTCTGACAGGGTTGAAGCTTTCTTT.

The chain couples TRBV2 to TRBJ2-3; D gene uncertain. The CDR3 runs to 12 residues. The germline V and J ends were trimmed by 7 bases and 1 base, with 6 bases remaining between them. Germline V gene lookup returns CDR1 SNHLY and CDR2 FYNNEI. CDR3 in amino acids: CASILRTDTQYF. In nucleotides, the CDR3 is TGTGCCAGCATCCTCCGCACAGATACGCAGTATTTT.

V usage is TRBV19 and J usage is TRBJ1-3, with TRBD1 as a possible D gene (6 bases). The V gene lost 3 bases and the J gene lost 0 bases, with 9 bases spanning the gap. Germline V gene data show CDR1 as LNHDA and CDR2 as SQIVND (reference sequence). The CDR3 loop spans 15 amino acids. For the CDR3, the DNA is TGTGCCAGTAGTATGGGGGCGAGCTCTGGAAACACCATATATTTT. Translation gives CASSMGASSGNTIYF.

V gene TRBV19 combines with J gene TRBJ1-3; TRBD1 matches 7 bases. The germline V gene encodes CDR1 LNHDA and CDR2 SQIVND (reference sequence). There are 14 residues in the CDR3. V lost 6 bases to trimming and J lost 4 bases; unmatched junction nucleotides: 6. CDR3 amino acids: CASSPGGIGNTIYF. DNA for the CDR3: TGTGCCAGTAGCCCAGGGGGGATAGGAAACACCATATATTTT.